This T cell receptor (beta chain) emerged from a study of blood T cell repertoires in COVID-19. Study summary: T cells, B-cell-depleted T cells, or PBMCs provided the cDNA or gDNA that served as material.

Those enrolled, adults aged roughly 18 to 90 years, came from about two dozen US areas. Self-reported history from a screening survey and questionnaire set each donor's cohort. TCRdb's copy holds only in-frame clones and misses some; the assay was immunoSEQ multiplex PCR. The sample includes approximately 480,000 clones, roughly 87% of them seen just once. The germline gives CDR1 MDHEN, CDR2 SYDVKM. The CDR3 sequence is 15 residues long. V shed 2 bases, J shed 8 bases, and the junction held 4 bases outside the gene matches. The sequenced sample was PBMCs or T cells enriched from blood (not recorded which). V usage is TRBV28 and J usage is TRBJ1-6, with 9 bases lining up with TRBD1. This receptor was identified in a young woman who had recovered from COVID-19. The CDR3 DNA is TGTGCCAGCAGTTTACCGGGACAGGGAGATTCACCCCTCCACTTT. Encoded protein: CASSLPGQGDSPLHF.